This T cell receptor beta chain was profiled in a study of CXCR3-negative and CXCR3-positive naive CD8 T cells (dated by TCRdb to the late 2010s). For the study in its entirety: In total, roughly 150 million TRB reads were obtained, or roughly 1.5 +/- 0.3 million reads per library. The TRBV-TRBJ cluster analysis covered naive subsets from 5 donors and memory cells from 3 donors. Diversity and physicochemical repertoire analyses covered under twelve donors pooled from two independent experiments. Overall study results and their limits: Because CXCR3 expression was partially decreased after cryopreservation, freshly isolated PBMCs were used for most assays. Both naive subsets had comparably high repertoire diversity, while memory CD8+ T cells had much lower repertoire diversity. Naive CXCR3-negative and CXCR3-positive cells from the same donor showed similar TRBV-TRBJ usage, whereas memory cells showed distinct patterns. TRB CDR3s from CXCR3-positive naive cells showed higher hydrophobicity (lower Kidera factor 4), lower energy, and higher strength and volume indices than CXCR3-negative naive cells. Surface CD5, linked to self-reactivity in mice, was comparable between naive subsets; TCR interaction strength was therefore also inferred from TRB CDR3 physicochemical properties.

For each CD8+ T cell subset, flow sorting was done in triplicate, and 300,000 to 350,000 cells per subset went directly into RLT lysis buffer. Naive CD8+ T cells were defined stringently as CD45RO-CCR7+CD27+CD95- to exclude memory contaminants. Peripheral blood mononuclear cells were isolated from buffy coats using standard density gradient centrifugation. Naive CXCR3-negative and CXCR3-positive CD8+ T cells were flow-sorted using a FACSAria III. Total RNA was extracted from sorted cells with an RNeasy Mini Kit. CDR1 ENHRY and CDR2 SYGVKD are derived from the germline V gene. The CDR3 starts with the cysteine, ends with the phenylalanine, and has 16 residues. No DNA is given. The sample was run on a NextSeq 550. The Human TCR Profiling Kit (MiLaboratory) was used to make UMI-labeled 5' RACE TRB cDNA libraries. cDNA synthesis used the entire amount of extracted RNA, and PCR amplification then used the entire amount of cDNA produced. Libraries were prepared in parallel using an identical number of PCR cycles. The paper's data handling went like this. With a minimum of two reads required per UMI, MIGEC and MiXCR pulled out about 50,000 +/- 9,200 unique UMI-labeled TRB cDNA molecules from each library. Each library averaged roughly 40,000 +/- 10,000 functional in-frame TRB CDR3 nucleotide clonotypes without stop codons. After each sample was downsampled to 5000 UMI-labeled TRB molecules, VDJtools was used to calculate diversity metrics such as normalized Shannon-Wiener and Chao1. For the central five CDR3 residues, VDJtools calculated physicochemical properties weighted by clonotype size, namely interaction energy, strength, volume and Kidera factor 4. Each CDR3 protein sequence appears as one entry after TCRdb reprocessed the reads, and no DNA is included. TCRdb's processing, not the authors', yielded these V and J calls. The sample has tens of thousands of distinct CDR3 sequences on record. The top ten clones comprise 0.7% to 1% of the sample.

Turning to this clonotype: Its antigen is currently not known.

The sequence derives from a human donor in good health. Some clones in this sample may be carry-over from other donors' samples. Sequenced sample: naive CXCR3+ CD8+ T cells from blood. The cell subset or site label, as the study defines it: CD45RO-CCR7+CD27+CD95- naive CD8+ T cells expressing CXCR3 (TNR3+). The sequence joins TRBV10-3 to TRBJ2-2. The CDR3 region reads CAISAYYLENTGELFF.